This T cell receptor beta chain was found in a study of Ad26.COV2.S vaccination and SARS-CoV-2 variants. Treatment noted: roughly 18 received Ad26.COV2.S at low or high dose, single or two shots; five or six received placebo; per-sample allocation not given. Day 63 after the first injection of vaccine or placebo was the sampling time. The CDR3 is 17 amino acids. CDR1 LGHNA and CDR2 YSLEER come from the germline V gene. V shed 1 base and J 7 bases; nucleotides not matched to a gene: 10. TCRdb keeps only in-frame clones here, not all; method: immunoSEQ multiplex PCR. In the table there are 300,000 to 450,000 clones, 85% of which are singletons.

The sequenced sample was peripheral blood, obtained in a trial of Ad26.COV2.S vaccine versus placebo. This receptor was obtained from a person aged 18-65 years who received the Ad26.COV2.S COVID-19 vaccine or a placebo. V usage is TRBV4-3 and J usage is TRBJ2-7, with 13 bases lining up with TRBD2. CDR3 sequence reads: CASSQGTSGSSLREQYF. In DNA, the CDR3 is TGCGCCAGCAGCCAAGGGACTAGCGGGAGCTCACTACGGGAGCAGTACTTC.